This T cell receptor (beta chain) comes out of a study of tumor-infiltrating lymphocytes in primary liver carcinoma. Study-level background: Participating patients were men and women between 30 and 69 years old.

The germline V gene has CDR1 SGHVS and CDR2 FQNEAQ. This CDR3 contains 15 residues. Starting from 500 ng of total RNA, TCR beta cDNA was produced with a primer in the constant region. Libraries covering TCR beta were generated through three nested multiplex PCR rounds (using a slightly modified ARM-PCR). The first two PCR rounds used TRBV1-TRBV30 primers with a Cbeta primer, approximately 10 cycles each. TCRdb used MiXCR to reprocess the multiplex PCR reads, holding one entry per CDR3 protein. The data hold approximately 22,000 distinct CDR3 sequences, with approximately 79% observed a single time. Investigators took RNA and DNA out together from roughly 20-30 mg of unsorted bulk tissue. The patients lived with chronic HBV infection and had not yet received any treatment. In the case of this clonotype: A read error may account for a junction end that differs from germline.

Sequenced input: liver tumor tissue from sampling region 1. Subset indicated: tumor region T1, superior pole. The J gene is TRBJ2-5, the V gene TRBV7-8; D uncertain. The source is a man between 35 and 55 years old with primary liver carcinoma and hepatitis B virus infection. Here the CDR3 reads CASSLNPHGVEAQYF. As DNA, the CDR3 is TGTGCCAGCAGCTTAAACCCACATGGGGTAGAGGCCCAGTACTTC.